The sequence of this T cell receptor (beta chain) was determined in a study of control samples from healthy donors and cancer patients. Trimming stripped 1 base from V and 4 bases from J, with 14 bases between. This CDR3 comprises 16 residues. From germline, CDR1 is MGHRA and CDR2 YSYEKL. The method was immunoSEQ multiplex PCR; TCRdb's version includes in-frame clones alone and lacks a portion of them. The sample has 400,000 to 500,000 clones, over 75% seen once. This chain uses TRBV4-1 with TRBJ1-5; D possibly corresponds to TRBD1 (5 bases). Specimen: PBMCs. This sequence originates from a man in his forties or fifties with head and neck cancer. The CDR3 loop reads CASSQAEGVRNQPQHF. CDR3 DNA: TGCGCCAGCAGCCAAGCTGAAGGGGTTCGGAATCAGCCCCAGCATTTT.